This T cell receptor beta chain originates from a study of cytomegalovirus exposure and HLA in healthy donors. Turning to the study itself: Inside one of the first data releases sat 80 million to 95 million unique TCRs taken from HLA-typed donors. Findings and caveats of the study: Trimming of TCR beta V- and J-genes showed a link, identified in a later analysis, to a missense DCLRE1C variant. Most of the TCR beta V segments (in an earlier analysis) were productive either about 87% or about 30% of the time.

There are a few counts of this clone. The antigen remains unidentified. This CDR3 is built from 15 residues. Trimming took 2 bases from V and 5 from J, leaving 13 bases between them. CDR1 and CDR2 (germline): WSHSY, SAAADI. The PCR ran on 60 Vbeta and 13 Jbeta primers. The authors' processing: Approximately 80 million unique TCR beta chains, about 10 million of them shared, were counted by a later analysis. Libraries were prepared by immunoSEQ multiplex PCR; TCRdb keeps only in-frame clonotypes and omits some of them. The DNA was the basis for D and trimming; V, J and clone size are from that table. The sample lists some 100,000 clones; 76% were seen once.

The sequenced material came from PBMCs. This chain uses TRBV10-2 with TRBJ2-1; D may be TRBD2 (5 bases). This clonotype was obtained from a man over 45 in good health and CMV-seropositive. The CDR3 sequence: CASSEESGPDNEQFF. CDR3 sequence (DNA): TGCGCCAGCAGTGAGGAGAGCGGTCCTGACAATGAGCAGTTCTTC.